This T cell receptor beta chain emerged from a study of blood T cell repertoires in COVID-19. Cohort assignment relied on participant-reported clinical history. Under the authors' procedure: Cell counts per sample came from amplifying reference gene primers. The data were produced by immunoSEQ multiplex PCR, yet TCRdb's version contains in-frame clones alone and is incomplete. V, J and clone size derive from that table, while D and trimming were established from the DNA sequence. The repertoire has 100,000 or so clones, just over 85% of them found once; the top ten carry 2.7%. The CDR3 runs 12 residues. Germline CDR1 is MDHEN and CDR2 is SYDVKM. The germline V and J ends were trimmed by 8 bases and 4 bases, with 11 bases remaining between them.

The sample taken for sequencing was PBMCs or T cells enriched from blood (not recorded which). This TCR came from a woman in her fifties or sixties who had recovered from COVID-19. The gene calls are TRBV28 and TRBJ1-1, with D possibly being TRBD1 (6 bases). CDR3 in amino acids: CASGRGGTEAFF. The CDR3, as DNA: TGTGCCAGCGGTAGGGGGGGCACTGAAGCTTTCTTT.